One sample yielded the 23 T cell receptor beta chains listed below, sequenced in a study of blood T cell repertoires in COVID-19. Using immunoSEQ multiplex PCR, the repertoire was profiled, and TCRdb retains in-frame clones only, with some absent. The table records roughly 170,000 clones, around 90% of them present only once. Input material: peripheral blood. Source of these receptors: a man aged 55 to 70 with acute or convalescent COVID-19.

The chain is built from TRBV24-1 and TRBJ2-7; D is undetermined. Germline lookup yields CDR1 KGHDR and CDR2 SFDVKD. V dropped 4 bases and J dropped 0 bases, with 12 bases sitting between them. This CDR3 region has 15 residues. This chain's CDR3 is CATSDRHTSSYEQYF. CDR3 DNA sequence: TGTGCCACCAGTGACCGACATACAAGCTCCTACGAGCAGTACTTC.

For the CDR3, the DNA is TGTGCCAGCAGCATGACAGATTACGAGCAGTACGTC. It translates to CASSMTDYEQYV. The V and J genes are TRBV6-5 and TRBJ2-7; a possible D gene is TRBD1 (5 bases). The germline V and J ends were trimmed by 6 bases and 4 bases, with 10 bases remaining between them. The CDR3 has 12 residues. The germline CDR1 and CDR2 sequences are MNHEY and SVGAGI.

The J gene is TRBJ2-7, the V gene TRBV7-2; tentatively, D is TRBD2 (5 bases). Trimming left V 4 bases short and J 5 bases short, with 18 bases between. Germline V gene lookup returns CDR1 SGHTA and CDR2 FQGNSA. CDR3 length: 15 amino acids. CDR3 sequence (DNA): TGTGCCAGCAGCTCTTCCATAGCGCCTCACAACGAGCAGTACTTC. As protein: CASSSSIAPHNEQYF.

The J gene is TRBJ1-5, the V gene TRBV18, with D maybe TRBD1 (5 bases). The germline V gene encodes CDR1 KGHSH and CDR2 LQKENI. CDR3 length equals 13 residues. V lost 3 bases and J 6 bases, leaving 9 bases between the germline ends. The CDR3 protein is CASSPQGGQPQHF. The CDR3 nucleotides are TGTGCCAGCTCACCCCAGGGAGGTCAGCCCCAGCATTTT.

V gene TRBV6-6 combines with J gene TRBJ2-2; a possible D gene is TRBD2 (5 bases). Germline CDR1 is MNHNY and CDR2 is SVGAGI (reference sequence). Deletions cut 8 bases from V and 1 base from J, with 8 bases between. The CDR3 sequence is 13 residues long. CDR3 region: CASREGNTGELFF. For the CDR3, the DNA is TGTGCCAGCCGCGAGGGGAACACCGGGGAGCTGTTTTTT.

The chain couples TRBV12-5 to TRBJ1-4; TRBD1 agrees at 11 bases. The CDR3 runs to 17 residues. The V segment lost 4 bases and the J segment 3 bases; nucleotides outside the gene matches: 7. In germline, CDR1 is LGHNT, CDR2 FRNRAP. The CDR3 DNA reads as TGTGCTAGTGGTTCCTGGACAGGGGGCGCGCCTAATGAAAAACTGTTTTTT. The encoded protein is CASGSWTGGAPNEKLFF.

This clone turned up a few times. The chain combines TRBV27 with TRBJ1-2; 9 bases are shared with TRBD1. V lost 2 bases to trimming and J lost 5 bases; unmatched junction nucleotides: 9. The germline CDR1 and CDR2 sequences are MNHEY and SMNVEV (reference sequence). The CDR3 has 16 residues. The CDR3 region has the DNA TGTGCCAGCAGTTTAGGTACAGGGGGCAGTAGGTATGGCTACACCTTC. It is translated as CASSLGTGGSRYGYTF.

The J gene is TRBJ2-1, the V gene TRBV11-2; 10 bases line up with TRBD2. Germline V CDR1 and CDR2: SGHAT, FQNNGV. The CDR3 totals 15 residues. V gave up 5 bases and J gave up 4 bases; unmatched junction bases: 5. CDR3 sequence (DNA): TGTGCCAGCAGCGCCCGACTAGCGGGTTACAATGAGCAGTTCTTC. This sequence encodes CASSARLAGYNEQFF.

The V and J genes are TRBV24-1 and TRBJ1-2; D is unresolved. Germline V CDR1 and CDR2: KGHDR, SFDVKD. Trimming took off 2 bases at V and 4 bases at J, with 7 bases between the two ends. The CDR3 covers 13 residues. This chain's CDR3 is CATSDSGIYGYTF. Written as DNA, the CDR3 is TGTGCCACCAGTGATTCCGGGATCTATGGCTACACCTTC.

The sample holds a few counts of this clone. The chain uses TRBV30 and TRBJ1-5, with 7 bases lining up with TRBD1. This CDR3 comprises 17 residues. CDR1 and CDR2 (germline): GTSNPN, SVGIG (reference sequence). After removal of 6 bases from V and 0 bases from J, the junction contained 14 bases not matched to a gene. DNA of the CDR3: TGTGCCTGTGACACCGGGACAGAGACTTATAGCAATCAGCCCCAGCATTTT. Protein sequence: CACDTGTETYSNQPQHF. The variable domain in full, with the rest retrieved from reference TRBV30 and TRBJ1-5, is SQTIHQWPATLVQPVGSPLSLECTVEGTSNPNLYWYRQAAGRGLQLLFYSVGIGQISSEVPQNLSASRPQDRQFILSSKKLLLSDSGFYLCACDTGTETYSNQPQHFGDGTRLSIL.

This sequence joins TRBV6-5 and TRBJ1-2; TRBD1 is a possible D gene (5 bases). Germline-derived CDR1 and CDR2 are MNHEY and SVGAGI. V gave up 6 bases and J gave up 10 bases, with 12 bases separating them. CDR3 length equals 11 residues. Here the CDR3 DNA reads TGTGCCAGCAGAGGGGTCTGGGCCTACACCTTC. Its translation: CASRGVWAYTF.

The CDR3 spells CASSEPRLAGNDEQYF. The CDR3 nucleotides read TGTGCCAGCAGTGAACCCCGACTAGCGGGAAACGACGAGCAGTACTTC. The chain is built from TRBV6-1 and TRBJ2-7; 11 positions agree with TRBD2. J lost 5 bases, V lost 2 bases, and 8 bases had no gene match. Germline V gene lookup returns CDR1 MNHNS and CDR2 SASEGT. This CDR3 spans 16 amino acids.

The chain links TRBV11-2 to TRBJ1-2; TRBD1 matches at 10 bases. V dropped 6 bases and J dropped 5; count of bases not matched to a gene: 9. The germline V gene encodes CDR1 SGHAT and CDR2 FQNNGV. The CDR3 loop spans 15 amino acids. The CDR3 here is CASSIGTGAPYGYTF. The CDR3 coding sequence is TGTGCCAGCAGTATAGGGACAGGGGCTCCTTATGGCTACACCTTC.

J is TRBJ2-3 and V is TRBV7-3; D uncertain. The V gene's germline CDR1 is SGHTA and CDR2 FQGTGA. This CDR3 region has 13 residues. V was pared by 1 base and J by 1 base, with 3 bases between. DNA for the CDR3: TGTGCCAGCAGCTTAAGCGGCACAGATACGCAGTATTTT. Its translation is CASSLSGTDTQYF.

Only a few counts were recorded for this clone. J is TRBJ2-7 and V is TRBV2, with 8 positions matching TRBD2. The CDR3 loop spans 14 amino acids. V lost 6 bases to trimming and J lost 1 base; unmatched junction nucleotides: 5. Germline V gene lookup returns CDR1 SNHLY and CDR2 FYNNEI. The CDR3 DNA follows: TGTGCCAGCAGGCTAGCGGGTGGATCCTACGAGCAGTACTTC. It encodes CASRLAGGSYEQYF.

The chain is built from TRBV3-1 (or the pseudogene TRBV3-2) and TRBJ2-5; TRBD1 matches at 9 bases. Trimming at V came to 4 bases and at J to 5 bases, leaving 11 bases not matched to a gene. Per the germline V gene, CDR1 is LGHDT and CDR2 is YNNKEL (reference sequence). The CDR3 contains 16 residues. CDR3 protein: CASSLSPDRGGETQYF. As DNA, the CDR3 is TGTGCCAGCAGCCTAAGTCCCGACAGGGGGGGGGAGACCCAGTACTTC.

V is TRBV5-1 and J is TRBJ2-2, with 11 bases lining up with TRBD1. Losses at the gene ends were 4 bases for V and 3 bases for J; bases not matched to a gene: 8. CDR1 and CDR2 from the germline V gene are SGHRS and YFSETQ. This CDR3 is 17 amino acids long. The DNA for the CDR3 is TGCGCCAGCAGCACCCAAGGACAGGGGGCTGACACCGGGGAGCTGTTTTTT. It yields the protein CASSTQGQGADTGELFF. The full variable domain, rest sourced from reference TRBV5-1 and TRBJ2-2, is KAGVTQTPRYLIKTRGQQVTLSCSPISGHRSVSWYQQTPGQGLQFLFEYFSETQRNKGNFPGRFSGRQFSNSRSEMNVSTLELGDSALYLCASSTQGQGADTGELFFGEGSRLTVL.

As for this clone: The same CDR3 can be traced to other DNA sequences in this sample. This sequence joins TRBV6-2 or TRBV6-3 and TRBJ1-2; D not resolved. This CDR3 has 13 amino acids. Germline CDR1 is MNHEY and CDR2 is SVGEGT. Trimming pared 6 bases from V and 5 bases from J, leaving 13 bases between. CDR3 bases: TGTGCCAGCAGCCCCGGGTCGAGTTATGGCTACACCTTC. This sequence encodes CASSPGSSYGYTF.

The chain links TRBV7-2 to TRBJ2-7, with 9 bases identical to TRBD2. The length of the CDR3 is 14 residues. The junction had 2 bases not matched to a gene; V was cut back by 3 bases and J by 2 bases. The germline CDR1 and CDR2 sequences are SGHTA and FQGNSA. CDR3 sequence: CASSLTSGAYEQYV. The DNA of the CDR3 is TGTGCCAGCAGCTTGACTAGCGGAGCCTACGAGCAGTACGTC.

The chain links TRBV25-1 to TRBJ1-6; D is ambiguous. With 3 bases removed from V and 9 bases from J, the gap between germline ends came to 6 bases. Germline assignment: CDR1 MGHDK and CDR2 SYGVNS. The CDR3 runs 12 residues. For the CDR3, the DNA is TGTGCCAGCAGTGACTTATTTTCACCCCTCCACTTT. Translating gives CASSDLFSPLHF.

This clone was recorded a few times. The chain recombines TRBV30 with TRBJ1-6, with D perhaps TRBD1 (6 bases). The CDR3 has 16 residues. In germline, CDR1 is GTSNPN, CDR2 SVGIG (reference sequence). V was trimmed by 0 bases and J by 7 bases, leaving 16 bases between them. Written as DNA, the CDR3 is TGTGCCTGGAGTGTAATCCGGGCAGGGGACAATTCACCCCTCCACTTT. Residues: CAWSVIRAGDNSPLHF.

The chain employs TRBV2 and TRBJ1-5; 9 nucleotides agree with TRBD1. Per the germline V gene, CDR1 is SNHLY and CDR2 is FYNNEI. V lost 6 bases to trimming and J lost 6 bases; unmatched junction nucleotides: 6. The CDR3 consists of 14 residues. The CDR3 sequence is CASSEQGAVQPQHF. CDR3 DNA: TGTGCCAGCAGCGAACAGGGGGCGGTTCAGCCCCAGCATTTT.

The chain combines TRBV19 with TRBJ1-2, with D uncertain. Deletions cut 5 bases from V and 3 bases from J, with 13 bases between. CDR3 length equals 14 residues. Per germline, CDR1 LNHDA and CDR2 SQIVND (reference sequence). The CDR3 protein is CASSGVRGHYGYTF. The CDR3 DNA reads as TGTGCCAGTAGTGGGGTCAGAGGGCACTATGGCTACACCTTC. Supplemented by reference TRBV19 and TRBJ1-2, the full variable domain reads DGGITQSPKYLFRKEGQNVTLSCEQNLNHDAMYWYRQDPGQGLRLIYYSQIVNDFQKGDIAEGYSVSREKKESFPLTVTSAQKNPTAFYLCASSGVRGHYGYTFGSGTRLTVV.